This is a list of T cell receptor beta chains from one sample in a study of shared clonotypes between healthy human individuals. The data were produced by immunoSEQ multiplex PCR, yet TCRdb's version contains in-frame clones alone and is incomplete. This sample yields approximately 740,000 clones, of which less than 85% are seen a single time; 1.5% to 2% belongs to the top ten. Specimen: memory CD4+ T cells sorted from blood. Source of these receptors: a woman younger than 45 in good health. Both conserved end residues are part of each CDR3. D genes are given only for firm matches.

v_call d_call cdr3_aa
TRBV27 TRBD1 CASSLATGGEQYF
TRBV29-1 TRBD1 CSVKGQGLETQYF
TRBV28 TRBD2 CASSSGLAGFTDTQYF
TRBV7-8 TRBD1 CASSSRTGSSGNTIYF
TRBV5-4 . CASSVTGKNIQYF
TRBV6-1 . CASSEAWGTGYGYTF
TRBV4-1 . CASSQDMGLSNQPQHF
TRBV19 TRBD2 CASSTTSGRAHEQFF
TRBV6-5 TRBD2 CASRQGSAGGNEQFF
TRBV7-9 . CASSSTGTRASFF
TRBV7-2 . CASSSGNNEKLFF
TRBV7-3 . CASSVTGDQPQHF
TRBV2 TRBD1 CASRRDSLLSGANVLTF
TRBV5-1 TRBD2 CASSLSPPIAGAYNEQFF
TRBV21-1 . CASSTRDRVFRADTQYF
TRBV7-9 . CASSPRGGTIYF
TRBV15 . CATSRDRLASDEQFF
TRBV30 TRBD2 CAWRGTGGYEQYF
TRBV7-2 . CASSQGSGGNQPQHF
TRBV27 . CASSYRPAIPSGSSYEQYF
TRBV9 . CASSQETVFSRLNTEAFF
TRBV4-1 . CASSQPGLDEQFF
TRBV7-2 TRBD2 CASSLSRGSNTGELFF
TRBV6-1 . CASSEAFGGMTDTQYF
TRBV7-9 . CASSLDWDNSYEQYF
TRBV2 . CASSGHYGYTF
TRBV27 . CASSSKSHHPSYEQYF